The 6 T cell receptor beta chains listed next were all sequenced from one sample in a study of T cells after yellow fever vaccination. TCRdb re-called the 5' RACE reads through MiXCR, storing one row per CDR3 protein. The data show approximately 120,000 distinct CDR3 sequences, under 8.5% seen once. The starting material was CD4+ T cells sorted from PBMCs, obtained 10 to 11 days after the first yellow fever vaccination. The receptors here all came from a man aged 18-30 years who received the YFV17D yellow fever vaccine.

This clonotype showed up many times. This chain uses TRBV7-9 with TRBJ2-4; D remains unclear. CDR1 is SEHNR, CDR2 FQNEAQ, per germline (reference sequence). The V and J ends lost 5 bases and 5 bases respectively, with 10 bases between them. The CDR3 spans 13 residues. CDR3 in DNA: TGTGCCAGCAGCACCAAGGACGAAAACATTCAGTACTTC. Encoded protein: CASSTKDENIQYF.

This clonotype was counted a few times. This chain connects TRBV5-1 to TRBJ2-5; D call uncertain. Germline CDR1 is SGHRS and CDR2 is YFSETQ. This CDR3 is built from 15 residues. V lost 1 base, J lost 2 bases, and 12 bases lay in between. This CDR3 reads CASSLISGLQETQYF. The CDR3 DNA reads as TGCGCCAGCAGCTTGATTTCCGGGTTGCAAGAGACCCAGTACTTC.

This clonotype appeared many times. In nucleotides, the CDR3 is TGTGCCAGTAGTATAAGGCGGGGGGGCCGCACAGATACGCAGTATTTT. It specifies CASSIRRGGRTDTQYF. The chain carries TRBV19 and TRBJ2-3, with 9 bases matching TRBD2. CDR1 and CDR2 from the germline V gene are LNHDA and SQIVND (reference sequence). The V gene end was trimmed by 2 bases and the J gene end by 1 base; junction bases not matched to a gene: 4. This CDR3 has 16 amino acids. The whole variable domain, remainder taken from reference TRBV19 and TRBJ2-3, is DGGITQSPKYLFRKEGQNVTLSCEQNLNHDAMYWYRQDPGQGLRLIYYSQIVNDFQKGDIAEGYSVSREKKESFPLTVTSAQKNPTAFYLCASSIRRGGRTDTQYFGPGTRLTVL.

The table lists this clonotype with many counts. A read error may account for a junction end that differs from germline. This chain connects TRBV4-3 to TRBJ2-2, with D unclear. The CDR3 is 18 amino acids. Looked up from germline, CDR1 is LGHNA and CDR2 is YSLEER. The CDR3 nucleotides read TGCGCCAGCAGCCAAGATCTGACACTTTGGGCCAACATCGGGGAGCTGTTTTTT. It is translated as CASSQDLTLWANIGELFF.

Regarding this clonotype: A much larger clone lies one base from this, so it may be a read error. This rearrangement joins TRBV7-2 to TRBJ2-2; D is undetermined. The CDR3 length is 14 residues. V was cut by 1 base and J by 6 bases, with 9 bases left in between. Germline CDR1 is SGHTA and CDR2 is FQGNSA. CDR3 region: CASSLGRLPGELFF. The CDR3 DNA reads TGTGCCAGCAGCTTAGGCCGTCTCCCCGGGGAGCTGTTTTTT.

This clonotype has a count of ten or more. The rearrangement uses TRBV5-6 and TRBJ2-7, with D unclear. The germline gives CDR1 SGHDT, CDR2 YYEEEE. The CDR3 covers 14 residues. The ends were cut back, 4 bases at V and 1 base at J, with 12 bases in the middle. This chain's CDR3 is CASSPRSGSYEQYV. CDR3 bases: TGTGCCAGCAGCCCACGGTCGGGTTCCTACGAGCAGTACGTC.